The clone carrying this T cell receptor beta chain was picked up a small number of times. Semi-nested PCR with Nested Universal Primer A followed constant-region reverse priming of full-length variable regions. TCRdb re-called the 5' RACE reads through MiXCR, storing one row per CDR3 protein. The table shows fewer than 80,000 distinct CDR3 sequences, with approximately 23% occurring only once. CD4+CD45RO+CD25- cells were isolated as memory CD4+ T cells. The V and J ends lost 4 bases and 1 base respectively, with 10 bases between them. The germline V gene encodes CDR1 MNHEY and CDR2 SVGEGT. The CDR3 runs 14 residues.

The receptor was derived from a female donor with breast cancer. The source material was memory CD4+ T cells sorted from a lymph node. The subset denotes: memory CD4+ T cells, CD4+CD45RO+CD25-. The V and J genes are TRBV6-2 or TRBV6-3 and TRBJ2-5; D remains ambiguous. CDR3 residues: CASSFGGSQETQYF. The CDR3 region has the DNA TGTGCCAGCAGTTTCGGCGGATCCCAAGAGACCCAGTACTTC.